The 26 T cell receptor beta chains given below trace back to one sample, sequenced in a study of cytomegalovirus exposure and HLA in healthy donors. The PCR employed 60 Vbeta primers together with 13 Jbeta primers. The data were produced by immunoSEQ multiplex PCR, yet TCRdb's version contains in-frame clones alone and is incomplete. The table has 150,000 to 170,000 clones, 60% to 85% seen once. The sequenced sample was PBMCs. These receptors were taken from a woman between 35 and 50 years old in good health and CMV-seronegative.

J is TRBJ2-3 and V is TRBV28; TRBD2 is a possible D gene (6 bases). The CDR3 spans 13 residues. The germline gives CDR1 MDHEN, CDR2 SYDVKM. In DNA, the CDR3 is TGTCGGGACTCCGCGATAACCACAGATACGCAGTATTTT. Its translation is CRDSAITTDTQYF.

CDR3 in DNA: TGTGCCAGCAGCTTAGAGAGCGGGACTCAGCCCCAGCATTTT. Its translation is CASSLESGTQPQHF. The V and J genes are TRBV7-2 and TRBJ1-5; perhaps TRBD1 as D (5 bases). CDR1 and CDR2 (germline): SGHTA, FQGNSA. V lost 1 base to trimming and J lost 6 bases, with 10 bases between them. This CDR3 is built from 14 residues.

This clone was observed once. V gene TRBV27 combines with J gene TRBJ1-2, with D maybe TRBD1 (5 bases). V was cut by 8 bases and J by 3 bases, with 13 bases left in between. This CDR3 has 13 residues. Germline CDR1 and CDR2: MNHEY and SMNVEV (reference sequence). The CDR3 region is CASFGGYDYGYTF. The CDR3 region has the DNA TGTGCCAGCTTCGGGGGGTATGACTATGGCTACACCTTC.

The chain links TRBV11-3 to TRBJ2-2; possibly TRBD1 for D (6 bases). The V gene lost 3 bases and the J gene lost 2 bases, with 13 bases spanning the gap. Per the germline V gene, CDR1 is SGHNT and CDR2 is YENEEA. The CDR3 is 16 residues long. This chain's CDR3 is CASSFWTDPNTGELFF. The CDR3 DNA reads TGTGCCAGCAGCTTCTGGACAGATCCAAACACCGGGGAGCTGTTTTTT. Complete variable domain (other parts from reference TRBV11-3 and TRBJ2-2): EAGVVQSPRYKIIEKKQPVAFWCNPISGHNTLYWYLQNLGQGPELLIRYENEEAVDDSQLPKDRFSAERLKGVDSTLKIQPAELGDSAVYLCASSFWTDPNTGELFFGEGSRLTVL.

The chain uses TRBV29-1 and TRBJ1-1; no reliable D call. The length of the CDR3 is 13 residues. V was clipped by 3 bases and J by 0 bases, with 8 bases between them. Germline V gene data show CDR1 as SQVTM and CDR2 as ANQGSEA. The CDR3 nucleotides are TGCAGCGTTGAGAGGCGGATGAACACTGAAGCTTTCTTT. This translates into CSVERRMNTEAFF.

CDR3 nucleotide sequence: TGTGCCAGCAGTTTGCCCCTACAGGGGCTAATTAACTATGGCTACACCTTC. Translation: CASSLPLQGLINYGYTF. This chain uses TRBV28 with TRBJ1-2; TRBD1 aligns across 7 bases. This CDR3 has 17 residues. Germline assignment: CDR1 MDHEN and CDR2 SYDVKM. Trimming at V came to 3 bases and at J to 1 base, leaving 11 bases not matched to a gene.

The genes are TRBV7-8 and TRBJ1-2, with D tentatively TRBD1 (5 bases). Germline lookup yields CDR1 SGHVS and CDR2 FQNEAQ. The CDR3 length is 14 residues. V was cut by 2 bases and J by 1 base, with 8 bases left in between. The CDR3 coding sequence is TGTGCCAGCAGCTTAAGACAGAGTAACTATGGCTACACCTTC. Protein: CASSLRQSNYGYTF.

V usage is TRBV27 and J usage is TRBJ1-2, with TRBD1 identical over 9 bases. This CDR3 region has 17 residues. Germline lookup yields CDR1 MNHEY and CDR2 SMNVEV (reference sequence). The V gene end was trimmed by 2 bases and the J gene end by 6 bases; junction bases not matched to a gene: 13. CDR3 residues: CASSLLDPGTGGNGYTF. CDR3 nucleotides: TGTGCCAGCAGTTTACTGGACCCCGGAACAGGGGGCAATGGCTACACCTTC.

V gene TRBV7-9 combines with J gene TRBJ1-1; maybe TRBD1 (5 bases). There are 14 residues in the CDR3. Per germline, CDR1 SEHNR and CDR2 FQNEAQ (reference sequence). Trimming cost V 6 bases and J 2 bases, with 13 bases left between them. The CDR3 DNA reads TGTGCCAGCAGTCCCCAAGGGGAAAACACTGAAGCTTTCTTT. Translating gives CASSPQGENTEAFF.

This chain uses TRBV4-1 with TRBJ1-6; TRBD1 matches 12 bases. Germline-derived CDR1 and CDR2 are MGHRA and YSYEKL. V gave up 0 bases and J gave up 7 bases; unmatched junction bases: 10. The CDR3 has 19 residues. CDR3 sequence reads: CASSQDFRGQGARNSPLHF. The CDR3 DNA reads as TGCGCCAGCAGCCAAGATTTCAGGGGACAGGGGGCGAGAAATTCACCCCTCCACTTT.

The chain combines TRBV5-6 with TRBJ2-7; D uncertain. This CDR3 region has 12 residues. Germline assignment: CDR1 SGHDT and CDR2 YYEEEE. Trimming took 1 base from V and 2 from J, leaving 4 bases between them. The DNA of the CDR3 is TGTGCCAGCAGCTTGACGGCCTACGAGCAGTACTTC. This codes for CASSLTAYEQYF.

This chain links TRBV6-1 with TRBJ1-3, with 8 bases that match TRBD1. In germline, CDR1 is MNHNS, CDR2 SASEGT. The J segment lost 4 bases and the V segment lost 4 bases, leaving 6 bases of the junction unmatched. The CDR3 is 15 amino acids. Here the CDR3 DNA reads TGTGCCAGCAGTGGGCAGGGGGCTCTAGGAAACACCATATATTTT. Its protein is CASSGQGALGNTIYF.

This sequence joins TRBV4-2 and TRBJ1-5; D may be TRBD1 (5 bases). V was clipped by 1 base and J by 8 bases, with 21 bases between them. Germline CDR1 is LGHNA and CDR2 is YNFKEQ. CDR3 length: 17 amino acids. CDR3 DNA sequence: TGTGCCAGCAGCCAAGCACCTCTGGGAGGGATAGGGGAGCCCCAGCATTTT. It yields the protein CASSQAPLGGIGEPQHF.

This clone came up once. V and J are TRBV2 and TRBJ1-1; 8 positions agree with TRBD1. Trimming cost V 7 bases and J 5 bases; bases outside gene matches: 6. The CDR3 extends over 13 amino acids. Germline loops: CDR1 SNHLY, CDR2 FYNNEI. CDR3 in DNA: TGTGCCAGCAACAGGGGGGTGGAAACTGAAGCTTTCTTT. As protein: CASNRGVETEAFF.

The chain combines TRBV2 with TRBJ1-4; no firm D call. The V gene's germline CDR1 is SNHLY and CDR2 FYNNEI. The CDR3 spans 13 residues. V lost 5 bases and J lost 11, with 15 bases in between. The CDR3 here is CASSIFKAGKLFF. CDR3 in DNA: TGTGCCAGCAGTATTTTCAAGGCGGGCAAACTGTTTTTT.

This chain links TRBV4-2 with TRBJ1-6; 9 positions match TRBD1. The CDR3 spans 15 residues. V shed 3 bases and J 7 bases; nucleotides not matched to a gene: 4. Germline V gene data show CDR1 as LGHNA and CDR2 as YNFKEQ. The CDR3 reads CASSQEGQGNSPLHF. The CDR3 region has the DNA TGTGCCAGCAGCCAGGAGGGACAGGGCAATTCACCCCTCCACTTT.

The rearrangement uses TRBV19 and TRBJ1-3; TRBD1 matches 8 bases. V shed 3 bases and J 6 bases; nucleotides not matched to a gene: 7. CDR3 length equals 15 residues. Germline CDR1 reads LNHDA; CDR2 reads SQIVND (reference sequence). The CDR3 nucleotides are TGTGCCAGTAGTATCGACAGGGGCCAGGCAAACACCATATATTTT. The encoded protein is CASSIDRGQANTIYF.

The rearrangement links TRBV29-1 to TRBJ2-7, with TRBD1 matching over 8 bases. The CDR3 extends over 13 amino acids. Losses at the gene ends were 3 bases for V and 0 bases for J; bases not matched to a gene: 1. Per germline, CDR1 SQVTM and CDR2 ANQGSEA. The CDR3 reads CSVETGVSYEQYF. In DNA, the CDR3 is TGCAGCGTTGAGACAGGGGTCTCCTACGAGCAGTACTTC.

The chain couples TRBV6-1 to TRBJ1-1; D not resolved. V was trimmed by 3 bases and J by 12 bases, leaving 11 bases between them. CDR1 and CDR2 from the germline V gene are MNHNS and SASEGT. The CDR3 runs to 11 residues. The chain's CDR3 is CASSDQFETFF. CDR3 bases: TGTGCCAGCAGTGATCAATTCGAGACTTTCTTT.

The V and J genes are TRBV2 and TRBJ1-2, with D hard to call. The CDR3 is made up of 14 amino acids. V was trimmed by 0 bases and J by 6 bases, leaving 11 bases between them. Germline V gives CDR1 SNHLY, CDR2 FYNNEI. Here the CDR3 DNA reads TGTGCCAGCAGTGAAGCGTCGGAGAGGAATGGCTACACCTTC. Its protein is CASSEASERNGYTF.

The V gene is TRBV19, the J gene TRBJ1-1, with D uncertain. Germline lookup yields CDR1 LNHDA and CDR2 SQIVND (reference sequence). This CDR3 comprises 12 residues. Trimming stripped 8 bases from V and 4 bases from J, with 11 bases between. CDR3 region: CASSETSTEAFF. CDR3 sequence (DNA): TGTGCCAGTTCCGAAACGAGCACTGAAGCTTTCTTT.

The chain combines TRBV6-5 with TRBJ1-1; D is uncertain. The CDR3 spans 15 residues. Germline V gives CDR1 MNHEY, CDR2 SVGAGI. V lost 2 bases and J lost 4, with 14 bases in between. CDR3 residues: CASSYATRSGTEAFF. The DNA of the CDR3 is TGTGCCAGCAGTTACGCGACCCGATCGGGCACTGAAGCTTTCTTT.

The chain employs TRBV28 and TRBJ2-5; D is unresolved. Per germline, CDR1 MDHEN and CDR2 SYDVKM. The CDR3 runs to 14 residues. The ends were cut back, 5 bases at V and 5 bases at J, with 15 bases in the middle. DNA for the CDR3: TGTGCCAGCAGTACCAGGCAACGCGAGGAGACCCAGTACTTC. It translates to CASSTRQREETQYF.

The chain links TRBV30 to TRBJ2-7; TRBD2 aligns across 10 bases. V was clipped by 0 bases and J by 6 bases; unmatched bases: 5. This CDR3 is built from 14 residues. Looked up from germline, CDR1 is GTSNPN and CDR2 is SVGIG (reference sequence). The CDR3 DNA reads TGTGCCTGGAGTGTATCTAGCGGGAGCGGCGAGCAGTACTTC. Translating it yields CAWSVSSGSGEQYF.

V is TRBV5-6 and J is TRBJ1-5; D might be TRBD1 (5 bases). V gave up 4 bases and J gave up 8 bases, with 16 bases separating them. The CDR3 covers 14 residues. Germline V gene lookup returns CDR1 SGHDT and CDR2 YYEEEE. DNA of the CDR3: TGTGCCAGCAGCGACAGTTCGAGGAGGGAGCCCCAGCATTTT. This encodes CASSDSSRREPQHF.

The rearrangement uses TRBV30 and TRBJ2-7; TRBD2 agrees at 8 bases. This CDR3 has 15 amino acids. CDR1 is GTSNPN, CDR2 SVGIG, per germline (reference sequence). J lost 4 bases, V lost 6 bases, and 14 bases had no gene match. In nucleotides, the CDR3 is TGTGCCTGCTCCGGGCGCCTAGCGGGTTTATACGAGCAGTACTTC. It specifies CACSGRLAGLYEQYF.